This T cell receptor beta chain was found in a study of CD8 T cells in Susac syndrome. The germline V gene encodes CDR1 ENHRY and CDR2 SYGVKD. The CDR3 loop spans 13 amino acids. The V gene lost 7 bases and the J gene lost 5 bases, with 14 bases spanning the gap. Reverse transcription of about 0.45 to 1 ug RNA was carried out with random hexamers. TCRdb reprocessed the immunoSEQ multiplex PCR reads with MiXCR, giving one entry per CDR3 protein. This sample has about 120,000 distinct CDR3 sequences, with roughly 95% found just once. The clonotype originates from a human donor with Susac syndrome. Sample: CD4+ T cells from PBMCs. The chain has TRBV10-3 and TRBJ2-5; D might be TRBD1 (5 bases). Written as DNA, the CDR3 is TGTGCCATCACCCCAGGGCTCCGGGAGACCCAGTACTTC. Translating it yields CAITPGLRETQYF.